The clone carrying this TCR beta chain was detected many times. Antigen: not known. The CDR3 sequence is 14 residues long. The V gene's germline CDR1 is DFQATT and CDR2 SNEGSKA (reference sequence). V was cut by 6 bases and J by 0 bases, with 15 bases left in between. The data stem from a study of human T cells and chemical hapten exposure. Study-level information: Sensitization employed 2% DPC on about 2 cm by about 2 cm of upper inner arm skin. Overall study findings and caveats: The number of TCRs over 1 in 1000 frequency stayed unchanged after DPC.

TCRdb reprocessed the RACE reads via MiXCR and lists one record per CDR3 protein. The table shows tens of thousands of distinct CDR3 sequences, with around 12% occurring only once. As to time point: pre-sensitization, week 0. Documented treatment: therapeutic diphenylcyclopropenone sensitization with weekly scalp DPC. Before extraction, the whole blood was not fractionated, and total RNA was taken from it. This sequence joins TRBV20-1 and TRBJ2-7, with TRBD2 as a possible D gene (6 bases). Sequenced here: whole blood, sampled in connection with sensitization to the hapten diphenylcyclopropenone (DPC). The sequence was obtained from a middle-aged woman with alopecia areata. Some clones in this sample may be carry-over from other donors' samples. CDR3: CSALREPISYEQYF. The DNA of the CDR3 is TGCAGTGCCTTACGGGAGCCAATCTCCTACGAGCAGTACTTC.